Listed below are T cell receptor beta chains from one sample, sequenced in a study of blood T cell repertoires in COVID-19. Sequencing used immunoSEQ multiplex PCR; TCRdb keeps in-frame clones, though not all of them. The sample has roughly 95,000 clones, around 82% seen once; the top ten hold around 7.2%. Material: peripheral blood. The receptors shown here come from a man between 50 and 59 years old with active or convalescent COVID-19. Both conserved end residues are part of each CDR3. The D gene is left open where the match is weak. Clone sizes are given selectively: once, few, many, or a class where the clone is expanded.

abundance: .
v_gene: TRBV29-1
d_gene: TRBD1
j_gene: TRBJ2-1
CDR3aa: CSVDPGGAYNEQFF
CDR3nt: TGCAGCGTTGATCCAGGGGGTGCCTACAATGAGCAGTTCTTC

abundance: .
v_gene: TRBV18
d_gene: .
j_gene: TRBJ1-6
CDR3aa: CASSPNRQSNSPLHF
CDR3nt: TGTGCCAGCTCACCAAATCGACAGTCTAATTCACCCCTCCACTTT

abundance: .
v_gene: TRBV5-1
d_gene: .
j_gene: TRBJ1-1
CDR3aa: CASRVTPNTEAFF
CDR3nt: TGCGCCAGCAGGGTGACACCGAACACTGAAGCTTTCTTT

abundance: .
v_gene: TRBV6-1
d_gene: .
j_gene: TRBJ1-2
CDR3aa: CASSEVGGGYTF
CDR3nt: TGTGCCAGCAGTGAAGTGGGCGGGGGCTACACCTTC

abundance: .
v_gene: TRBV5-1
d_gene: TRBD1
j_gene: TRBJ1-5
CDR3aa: CASRTGTGSNQPQHF
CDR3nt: TGCGCCAGCAGGACCGGGACAGGAAGCAATCAGCCCCAGCATTTT

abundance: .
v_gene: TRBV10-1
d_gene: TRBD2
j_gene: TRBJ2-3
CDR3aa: CASSESTSGGSHTQYF
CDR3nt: TGCGCCAGCAGTGAGTCGACTAGCGGGGGGTCACATACGCAGTATTTT

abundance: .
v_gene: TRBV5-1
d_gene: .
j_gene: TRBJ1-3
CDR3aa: CASSLEGLRAGNTIYF
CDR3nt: TGCGCCAGCAGCTTGGAGGGGCTCAGGGCTGGAAACACCATATATTTT

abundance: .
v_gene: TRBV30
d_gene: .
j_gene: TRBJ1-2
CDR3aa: CAYKGLNYGYTF
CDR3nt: TGTGCCTATAAAGGACTAAACTATGGCTACACCTTC

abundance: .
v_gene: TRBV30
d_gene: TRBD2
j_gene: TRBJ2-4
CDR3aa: CAWSVWGTSGVLSKNIQYF
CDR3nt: TGTGCCTGGAGTGTATGGGGGACTAGCGGAGTTCTCAGTAAAAACATTCAGTACTTC

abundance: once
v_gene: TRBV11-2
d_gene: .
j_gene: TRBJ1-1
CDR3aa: CASSLVRGSTEAFF
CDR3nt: TGTGCCAGCAGCTTAGTAAGAGGGTCCACTGAAGCTTTCTTT

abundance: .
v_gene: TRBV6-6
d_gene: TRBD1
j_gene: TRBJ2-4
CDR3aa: CASSYSTGVPQNIQYF
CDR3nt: TGTGCCAGCAGTTACTCTACAGGGGTCCCACAAAACATTCAGTACTTC

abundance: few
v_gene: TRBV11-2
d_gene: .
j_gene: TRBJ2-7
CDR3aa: CASSPLLRQERYEQYF
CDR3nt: TGTGCCAGCAGCCCCCTCCTCCGACAGGAGCGGTACGAGCAGTACTTC

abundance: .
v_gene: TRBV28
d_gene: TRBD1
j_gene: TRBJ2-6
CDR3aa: CASSHRQGASSGANVLTF
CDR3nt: TGTGCCAGCAGTCACCGACAGGGGGCTTCCTCTGGGGCCAACGTCCTGACTTTC

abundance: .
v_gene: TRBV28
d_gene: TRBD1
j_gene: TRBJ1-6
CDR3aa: CASILSRDRWNSPLHF
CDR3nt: TGTGCCAGCATCCTCTCTAGGGACAGGTGGAATTCACCCCTCCACTTT

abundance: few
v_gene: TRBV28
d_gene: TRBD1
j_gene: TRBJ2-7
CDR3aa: CASSLSPGQREQYF
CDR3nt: TGTGCCAGCAGTTTATCCCCGGGACAGCGCGAGCAGTACTTC

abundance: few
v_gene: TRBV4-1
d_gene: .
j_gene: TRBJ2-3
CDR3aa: CASSQDRGTTDTQYF
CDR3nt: TGCGCCAGCAGCCAAGATAGGGGCACCACAGATACGCAGTATTTT

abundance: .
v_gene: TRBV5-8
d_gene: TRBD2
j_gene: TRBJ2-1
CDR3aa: CASSLGLAGDNEQFF
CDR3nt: TGTGCCAGCAGCTTAGGACTAGCGGGCGACAATGAGCAGTTCTTC

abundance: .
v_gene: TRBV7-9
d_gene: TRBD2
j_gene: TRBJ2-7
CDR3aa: CASSSWRGTSGVGEQYF
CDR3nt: TGTGCCAGCAGTTCTTGGAGAGGGACTAGCGGGGTAGGGGAGCAGTACTTC

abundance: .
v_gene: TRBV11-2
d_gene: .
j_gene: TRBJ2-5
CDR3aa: CASSSGPGQETQYF
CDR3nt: TGTGCCAGCAGCTCCGGTCCGGGCCAAGAGACCCAGTACTTC

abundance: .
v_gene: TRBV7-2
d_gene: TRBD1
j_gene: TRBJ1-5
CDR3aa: CASSQGQGNQPQHF
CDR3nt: TGTGCCAGCAGCCAAGGACAGGGCAATCAGCCCCAGCATTTT

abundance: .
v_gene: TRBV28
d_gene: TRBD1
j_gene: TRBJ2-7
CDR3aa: CASTTGTGGYEQYF
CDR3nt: TGTGCCAGCACTACCGGGACAGGGGGCTACGAGCAGTACTTC

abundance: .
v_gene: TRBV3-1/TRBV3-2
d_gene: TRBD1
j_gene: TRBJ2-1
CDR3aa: CASSLRTGANEQFF
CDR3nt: TGTGCCAGCAGCTTACGGACAGGGGCGAATGAGCAGTTCTTC

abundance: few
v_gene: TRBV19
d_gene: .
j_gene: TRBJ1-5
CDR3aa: CASSPKPGRGNNQPQHF
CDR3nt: TGTGCCAGTAGTCCAAAACCGGGTAGGGGGAACAATCAGCCCCAGCATTTT

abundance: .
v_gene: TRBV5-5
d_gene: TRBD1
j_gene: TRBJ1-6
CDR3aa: CASSWGPGGYNSPLHF
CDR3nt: TGTGCCAGCAGCTGGGGGCCAGGGGGCTATAATTCACCCCTCCACTTT

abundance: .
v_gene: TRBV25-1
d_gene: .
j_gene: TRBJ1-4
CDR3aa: CASSYQGWEAEKLFF
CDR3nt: TGTGCCAGCAGTTATCAGGGATGGGAGGCTGAAAAACTGTTTTTT

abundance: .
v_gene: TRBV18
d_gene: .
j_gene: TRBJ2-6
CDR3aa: CASSSGSGANVLTF
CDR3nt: TGTGCCAGCTCATCCGGCTCTGGGGCCAACGTCCTGACTTTC

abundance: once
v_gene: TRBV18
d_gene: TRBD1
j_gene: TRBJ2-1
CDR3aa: CASSPPNRNRDRGQQFF
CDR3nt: TGTGCCAGCTCACCGCCTAATAGGAATCGGGACAGGGGTCAGCAGTTCTTC

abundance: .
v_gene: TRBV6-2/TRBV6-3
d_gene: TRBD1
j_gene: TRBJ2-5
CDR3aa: CASSQTGGVETQYF
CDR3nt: TGTGCCAGCAGTCAGACAGGGGGCGTGGAGACCCAGTACTTC

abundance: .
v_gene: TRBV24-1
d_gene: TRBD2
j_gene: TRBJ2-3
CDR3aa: CATSDLGAGGPTDTQYF
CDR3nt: TGTGCCACCAGTGATCTGGGAGCGGGGGGGCCCACAGATACGCAGTATTTT

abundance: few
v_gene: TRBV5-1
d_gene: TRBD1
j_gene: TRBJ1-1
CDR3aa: CASSQHPDRASEAFF
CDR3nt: TGCGCCAGCAGCCAACACCCTGACAGGGCTAGTGAAGCTTTCTTT

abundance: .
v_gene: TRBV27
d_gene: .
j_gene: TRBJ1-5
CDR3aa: CASSFTGPGNQPQHF
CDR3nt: TGTGCCAGCAGTTTTACAGGGCCCGGGAATCAGCCCCAGCATTTT

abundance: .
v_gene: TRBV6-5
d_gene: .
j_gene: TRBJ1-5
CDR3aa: CATTLGGSNQPQHF
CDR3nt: TGTGCCACCACCTTGGGGGGAAGCAATCAGCCCCAGCATTTT

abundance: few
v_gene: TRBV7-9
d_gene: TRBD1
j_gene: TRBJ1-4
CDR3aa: CASSFGPGQGGEKLFF
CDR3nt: TGTGCCAGCAGCTTTGGCCCAGGACAGGGGGGCGAAAAACTGTTTTTT

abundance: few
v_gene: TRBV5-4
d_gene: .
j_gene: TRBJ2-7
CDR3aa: CASSLFGLGSSYEQYF
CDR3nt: TGTGCCAGCAGCTTGTTTGGACTGGGTTCCTCCTACGAGCAGTACTTC

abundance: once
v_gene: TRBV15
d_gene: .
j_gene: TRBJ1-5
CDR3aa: CATSPNYSNQPQHF
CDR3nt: TGTGCCACCAGCCCCAACTATAGCAATCAGCCCCAGCATTTT

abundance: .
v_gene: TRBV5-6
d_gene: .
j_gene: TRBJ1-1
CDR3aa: CASSLDSTGAFF
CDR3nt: TGTGCCAGCAGCTTGGATTCGACGGGAGCTTTCTTT

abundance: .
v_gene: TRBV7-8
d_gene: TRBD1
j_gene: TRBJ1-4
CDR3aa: CASSPGTGGGTNEKLFF
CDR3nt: TGTGCCAGCAGCCCCGGGACAGGGGGGGGAACTAATGAAAAACTGTTTTTT

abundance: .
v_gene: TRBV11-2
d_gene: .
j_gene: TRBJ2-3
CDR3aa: CASSLDREDTQYF
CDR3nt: TGTGCCAGCAGCTTAGATAGGGAGGATACGCAGTATTTT

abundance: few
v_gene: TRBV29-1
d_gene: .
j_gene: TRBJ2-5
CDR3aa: CSVVRGGKETQYF
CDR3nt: TGCAGCGTAGTGAGGGGGGGCAAGGAGACCCAGTACTTC

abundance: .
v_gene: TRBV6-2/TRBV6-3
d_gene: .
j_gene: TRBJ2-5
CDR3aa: CASSLPGTSSETQYF
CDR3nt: TGTGCCAGCAGTCTTCCCGGGACAAGCTCAGAGACCCAGTACTTC

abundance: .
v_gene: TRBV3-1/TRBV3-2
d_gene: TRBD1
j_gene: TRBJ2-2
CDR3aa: CASQRGTGHTGELFF
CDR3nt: TGTGCCAGCCAGCGAGGGACAGGCCACACCGGGGAGCTGTTTTTT

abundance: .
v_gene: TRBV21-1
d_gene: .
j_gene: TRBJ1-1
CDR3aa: CASSTRRGLNTEAFF
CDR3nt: TGTGCCAGCAGCACAAGGAGGGGTTTGAACACTGAAGCTTTCTTT

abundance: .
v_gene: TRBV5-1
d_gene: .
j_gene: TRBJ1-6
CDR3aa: CASSLGGSSSYNSPLHF
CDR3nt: TGCGCCAGCAGCTTGGGGGGCAGCAGCTCCTATAATTCACCCCTCCACTTT

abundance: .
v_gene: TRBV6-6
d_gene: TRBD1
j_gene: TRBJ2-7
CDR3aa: CASSLGQGGVQYF
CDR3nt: TGTGCCAGCAGCCTGGGACAGGGAGGAGTGCAGTACTTC